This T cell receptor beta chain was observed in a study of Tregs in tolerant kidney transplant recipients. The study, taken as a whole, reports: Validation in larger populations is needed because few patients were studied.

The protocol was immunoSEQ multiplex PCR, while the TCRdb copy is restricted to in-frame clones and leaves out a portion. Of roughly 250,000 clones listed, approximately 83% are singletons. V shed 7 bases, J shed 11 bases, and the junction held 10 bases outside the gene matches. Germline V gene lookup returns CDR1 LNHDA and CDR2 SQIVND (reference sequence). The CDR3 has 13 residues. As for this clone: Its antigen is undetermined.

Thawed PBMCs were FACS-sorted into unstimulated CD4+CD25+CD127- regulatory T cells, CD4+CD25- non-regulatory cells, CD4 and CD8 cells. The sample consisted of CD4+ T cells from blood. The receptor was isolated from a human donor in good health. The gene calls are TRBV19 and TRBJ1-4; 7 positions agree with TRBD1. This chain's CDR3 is CASTLGDSMKLFF. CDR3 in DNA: TGTGCCAGTACCTTGGGGGACAGTATGAAACTGTTTTTT.